The rows below give T cell receptor beta chains drawn from one sample of a study of TIL therapy for anti-PD-1-resistant metastatic lung cancer. The data were produced by immunoSEQ multiplex PCR, yet TCRdb's version contains in-frame clones alone and is incomplete. The sample carries more than 90,000 clones, 55% to 75% recorded once. This sample comprised tumor tissue, obtained at baseline. The receptors come from a person aged 25-85 years with non-small cell lung cancer. CDR3s include the opening cysteine and the closing phenylalanine or tryptophan. Each record gives: J gene, V gene, D gene, clone size, CDR3 length, CDR3 protein, CDR3 DNA. D genes are given only for firm matches. The listing skips clone size in some rows; elsewhere it reads once, few, many or a size class.

>TRBJ2-7|TRBV6-5|.|.|13
CASRGGASYEQYF
TGTGCCAGCAGGGGCGGGGCATCCTACGAGCAGTACTTC
>TRBJ1-4|TRBV6-1|.|.|16
CASSEAFAQVNEKLFF
TGTGCCAGCAGTGAAGCCTTTGCACAGGTTAATGAAAAACTGTTTTTT
>TRBJ1-4|TRBV28|TRBD1|.|16
CASSLSATGGTEKLFF
TGTGCCAGCAGTTTATCTGCGACAGGGGGGACCGAAAAACTGTTTTTT
>TRBJ1-2|TRBV7-6|TRBD1|few|16
CASSFSRDRSNYGYTF
TGTGCCAGCAGCTTTAGCCGGGACAGATCTAACTATGGCTACACCTTC
>TRBJ2-3|TRBV5-4|.|.|12
CASSEYTDTQYF
TGTGCCAGCAGCGAATATACAGATACGCAGTATTTT
>TRBJ2-5|TRBV5-1|.|.|15
CASSLTGTLGETQYF
TGCGCCAGCAGCTTAACCGGGACTTTGGGGGAGACCCAGTACTTC
>TRBJ2-3|TRBV6-1|.|.|16
CASSEPAGPTSDTQYF
TGTGCCAGCAGTGAACCCGCCGGCCCCACGTCCGATACGCAGTATTTT
>TRBJ2-7|TRBV7-2|.|.|14
CASSLGILAYEQYF
TGTGCCAGCAGCTTAGGAATTCTTGCCTACGAGCAGTACTTC
>TRBJ2-7|TRBV7-2|TRBD2|few|15
CASSLNSGGRDEQYF
TGTGCCAGCAGCTTAAATAGCGGGGGGCGGGACGAGCAGTACTTC
>TRBJ2-7|TRBV11-2|.|.|14
CASSPGRQSYEQYF
TGTGCCAGCAGCCCCGGACGGCAATCCTACGAGCAGTACTTC